The 22 T cell receptor beta chains reported below all come from one sample, sequenced in a study of T-cell reconstitution after alpha-beta-depleted transplantation in children. TCRbeta library construction was performed incorporating unique molecular identifiers. TCRdb processed the PCR reads anew with MiXCR; each CDR3 protein has one entry. The sample contains 70,000 to 95,000 distinct CDR3 sequences, about 12% of which appear only once. The sequencing used PBMCs from the stem cell graft donor, collected from the stem cell graft. The receptors derive from a human donor who donated a stem cell graft to a child with inherited bone marrow failure.

In its sample, this clonotype was seen many times. This rearrangement joins TRBV5-1 to TRBJ2-1; D gene uncertain. Trimming shortened V by 3 bases and J by 6 bases, and 10 bases separated the two germline ends. The CDR3 consists of 13 residues. CDR1 and CDR2 (germline): SGHRS, YFSETQ. The CDR3 DNA reads TGCGCCAGCAGCTCAATGAGGAGCAATGAGCAGTTCTTC. Its translation: CASSSMRSNEQFF.

This clonotype appeared many times. The genes are TRBV5-1 and TRBJ1-3, with D unresolved. The germline V gene encodes CDR1 SGHRS and CDR2 YFSETQ. Between the trimmed V and J ends, which lost 0 bases and 0 bases, there was a span of 13 bases. The CDR3 totals 17 residues. The chain's CDR3 is CASSLGLSGASGNTIYF. DNA for the CDR3: TGCGCCAGCAGCTTGGGCCTATCAGGAGCCTCTGGAAACACCATATATTTT.

This clonotype was detected ten times or more. The chain joins TRBV4-2 to TRBJ2-5; D is perhaps TRBD1 or TRBD2 (5 bases each). The CDR3 is 15 amino acids. Germline V lookup: CDR1 LGHNA, CDR2 YNFKEQ. Between the trimmed V and J ends, which lost 0 bases and 5 bases, there was a span of 13 bases. In DNA form, the CDR3 reads TGTGCCAGCAGCCAAGATCAGGGACCAGGGGAGACCCAGTACTTC. This gives the protein CASSQDQGPGETQYF.

This clonotype was seen at least ten times. This rearrangement joins TRBV27 to TRBJ1-2; D not certain. Trimming pared 6 bases from V and 4 bases from J, leaving 15 bases between. Germline CDR1 is MNHEY and CDR2 is SMNVEV (reference sequence). This CDR3 contains 14 residues. CDR3 protein: CASRPTEPLYGYTF. The CDR3 nucleotides read TGTGCCAGCAGACCTACAGAACCTCTCTATGGCTACACCTTC.

This clonotype has ten or more counts. The gene calls are TRBV12-3 or TRBV12-4 and TRBJ2-3, with D possibly TRBD2 on 6 matching bases. The CDR3 length is 15 residues. Trimming left V 6 bases short and J 5 bases short, with 18 bases between. The CDR3 protein is CASRLRSVGGDTQYF. As DNA, the CDR3 is TGTGCCAGCAGATTAAGGTCCGTGGGAGGAGATACGCAGTATTTT.

This clonotype has ten or more counts. The chain has TRBV20-1 and TRBJ2-5, with TRBD2 as a possible D gene (5 bases). Germline assignment: CDR1 DFQATT and CDR2 SNEGSKA (reference sequence). The V and J ends lost 3 bases and 0 bases respectively, with 29 bases between them. This CDR3 is 20 amino acids long. CDR3 protein: CSASGFIGRGKASHQETQYF. The CDR3 DNA reads TGCAGTGCTAGTGGCTTTATAGGCCGGGGAAAGGCTAGCCACCAAGAGACCCAGTACTTC.

The rearrangement uses TRBV28 and TRBJ2-7; 8 bases fit TRBD1. The CDR3 is 16 residues long. The germline V gene has CDR1 MDHEN and CDR2 SYDVKM. The ends lost 4 bases at V and 1 base at J; junction bases unmatched: 9. The CDR3 loop is CASSYLDREGSYEQYF. In nucleotides, the CDR3 is TGTGCCAGCAGTTACCTGGACAGGGAAGGGTCCTACGAGCAGTACTTC.

This clonotype came up many times. The chain has TRBV7-2 and TRBJ2-2; possibly TRBD2 for D (6 bases). CDR3 length equals 13 residues. The germline gives CDR1 SGHTA, CDR2 FQGNSA. Trimming stripped 3 bases from V and 6 bases from J, with 8 bases between. The CDR3 loop is CASSFSGAGELFF. CDR3 nucleotides: TGTGCCAGCAGCTTCTCGGGGGCCGGGGAGCTGTTTTTT.

This clonotype was detected ten times or more. This rearrangement joins TRBV7-9 to TRBJ2-1; tentatively, D is TRBD2 (6 bases). With 1 base removed from V and 10 bases from J, the gap between germline ends came to 11 bases. The germline V gene has CDR1 SEHNR and CDR2 FQNEAQ (reference sequence). CDR3 size: 13 residues. This CDR3 reads CASSLGGLPEQFF. Written as DNA, the CDR3 is TGTGCCAGCAGCTTAGGGGGACTCCCGGAGCAGTTCTTC. The whole variable domain, filled in from reference TRBV7-9 and TRBJ2-1, reads DTGVSQNPRHKITKRGQNVTFRCDPISEHNRLYWYRQTLGQGPEFLTYFQNEAQLEKSRLLSDRFSAERPKGSFSTLEIQRTEQGDSAMYLCASSLGGLPEQFFGPGTRLTVL.

Ten or more counts support this clonotype. The chain has TRBV29-1 and TRBJ2-1, with 12 bases aligning to TRBD1. CDR1 and CDR2 (germline): SQVTM, ANQGSEA. This CDR3 spans 15 amino acids. The ends lost 6 bases at V and 10 bases at J; junction bases unmatched: 13. The CDR3 loop is CSVGGTGGNRGEQFF. The CDR3 nucleotides are TGCAGCGTGGGGGGGACAGGGGGCAATCGAGGGGAGCAGTTCTTC.

The CDR3 reads CATSAVGDYEQYF. In DNA form, the CDR3 reads TGTGCCACCAGTGCGGTGGGGGACTACGAGCAGTACTTC. The chain is built from TRBV24-1 and TRBJ2-7; tentatively, D is TRBD1 or TRBD2 (5 bases each). The CDR3 is 13 amino acids. Germline-derived CDR1 and CDR2 are KGHDR and SFDVKD. Trimming left V 5 bases short and J 3 bases short, with 10 bases between.

This clonotype showed up just a few times. The rearrangement joins TRBV20-1 to TRBJ2-5, with TRBD1 matching over 8 bases. Germline V CDR1 and CDR2: DFQATT, SNEGSKA (reference sequence). The V and J ends lost 6 bases and 5 bases, in that order; junction bases with no gene match: 8. The CDR3 loop spans 13 amino acids. DNA for the CDR3: TGCAGTGCAAACAGGGGGGCGGGGGAGACCCAGTACTTC. This encodes CSANRGAGETQYF.

This clonotype was observed many times. V gene TRBV19 combines with J gene TRBJ1-1; 7 bases align to TRBD1. Looked up from germline, CDR1 is LNHDA and CDR2 is SQIVND (reference sequence). The junction had 1 base not matched to a gene; V was cut back by 7 bases and J by 5 bases. The CDR3 length is 11 residues. The CDR3 DNA reads TGTGCCAGTATCAGGGGGACTGAAGCTTTCTTT. Its protein is CASIRGTEAFF.

By sample fraction, this clonotype is medium-sized. The chain carries TRBV6-2 or TRBV6-3 and TRBJ2-1, with D perhaps matching TRBD2 (5 bases). CDR3 length: 15 amino acids. The germline V and J ends were trimmed by 2 bases and 7 bases, with 15 bases remaining between them. From germline, CDR1 is MNHEY and CDR2 SVGEGT. The CDR3 DNA reads TGTGCCAGCAGTTACGGTGCGGGTCCGGCGAATGAGCAGTTCTTC. This gives the protein CASSYGAGPANEQFF.

This clonotype appeared many times. The DNA for the CDR3 is TGCGCCAGCAGCTTCGGACAGCCGAACACCGGGGAGCTGTTTTTT. Protein sequence: CASSFGQPNTGELFF. The rearrangement uses TRBV5-1 and TRBJ2-2, with D perhaps TRBD1 (6 bases). Trimming stripped 2 bases from V and 0 bases from J, with 8 bases between. The CDR3 contains 15 residues. Germline values: CDR1 SGHRS, CDR2 YFSETQ.

This clonotype appeared many times. V gene TRBV5-1 combines with J gene TRBJ1-1, with D uncertain. V was pared by 0 bases and J by 4 bases, with 13 bases between. The CDR3 is made up of 15 amino acids. Germline assignment: CDR1 SGHRS and CDR2 YFSETQ. The CDR3, as DNA: TGCGCCAGCAGCTTGGGGACCGCGATGGGCACTGAAGCTTTCTTT. It is translated as CASSLGTAMGTEAFF.

This clonotype was seen repeatedly, ten times or more. The chain carries TRBV2 and TRBJ1-5; TRBD1 might be the D (5 bases). In germline, CDR1 is SNHLY, CDR2 FYNNEI. Trimming removed 7 bases at V and 6 bases at J, with 10 bases between. This CDR3 contains 12 residues. Written as DNA, the CDR3 is TGTGCCAGCACGGGGGATGGTCAGCCCCAGCATTTT. Protein: CASTGDGQPQHF.

The chain employs TRBV11-2 and TRBJ1-2; D gene unclear. CDR1 and CDR2 (germline): SGHAT, FQNNGV. CDR3 size: 14 residues. Trimming cost V 5 bases and J 6 bases, with 16 bases left between them. CDR3 DNA sequence: TGTGCCAGCAGCCCCGGAGGAGAAACGGATGGCTACACCTTC. Residues: CASSPGGETDGYTF.

This clonotype was observed many times. The V and J genes are TRBV11-2 and TRBJ1-3; D is unresolved. CDR3 length: 15 residues. Trimming stripped 0 bases from V and 7 bases from J, with 13 bases between. Germline-derived CDR1 and CDR2 are SGHAT and FQNNGV. The CDR3 here is CASSLDVVGINTIYF. The CDR3, as DNA: TGTGCCAGCAGCTTAGATGTAGTAGGGATCAACACCATATATTTT.

In its sample, this clonotype was seen many times. Without the conserved terminal phenylalanine or tryptophan, this CDR3 likely stems from a read error. The DNA is left out, because the CDR3 cannot be placed on it with certainty; the CDR3 is given as TCRdb lists it. The V and J genes are TRBV4-3 and TRBJ1-1; the DNA was not compared with TRBD1, the D call given in the table. The CDR3 extends over 13 residues, inclusive of both ends. Germline assignment: CDR1 LGHNA and CDR2 YSLEER. CDR3 sequence: CASSPEPGSAPTL.

This clonotype was observed many times. This chain links TRBV5-6 with TRBJ1-5, with 7 bases lining up with TRBD1. Unmatched junction bases numbered 4, after V lost 5 bases and J lost 2 bases. Germline-derived CDR1 and CDR2 are SGHDT and YYEEEE. This CDR3 is built from 14 residues. Here the CDR3 DNA reads TGTGCCAGCAGTCTGGGACAGCGCAATCAGCCCCAGCATTTT. Translated, it gives CASSLGQRNQPQHF. Based on the CDR3 plus reference TRBV5-6 and TRBJ1-5, the full variable domain is DAGVTQSPTHLIKTRGQQVTLRCSPKSGHDTVSWYQQALGQGPQFIFQYYEEEERQRGNFPDRFSGHQFPNYSSELNVNALLLGDSALYLCASSLGQRNQPQHFGDGTRLSIL.

This clonotype showed up just a few times. V usage is TRBV30 and J usage is TRBJ2-7; D remains unclear. Germline V gives CDR1 GTSNPN, CDR2 SVGIG (reference sequence). The CDR3 loop spans 13 amino acids. The V end was cut by 5 bases, the J end by 4 bases, with 15 bases between. This CDR3 is CAWARLNVYEQYF. CDR3 DNA sequence: TGTGCCTGGGCCCGATTAAATGTTTACGAGCAGTACTTC.